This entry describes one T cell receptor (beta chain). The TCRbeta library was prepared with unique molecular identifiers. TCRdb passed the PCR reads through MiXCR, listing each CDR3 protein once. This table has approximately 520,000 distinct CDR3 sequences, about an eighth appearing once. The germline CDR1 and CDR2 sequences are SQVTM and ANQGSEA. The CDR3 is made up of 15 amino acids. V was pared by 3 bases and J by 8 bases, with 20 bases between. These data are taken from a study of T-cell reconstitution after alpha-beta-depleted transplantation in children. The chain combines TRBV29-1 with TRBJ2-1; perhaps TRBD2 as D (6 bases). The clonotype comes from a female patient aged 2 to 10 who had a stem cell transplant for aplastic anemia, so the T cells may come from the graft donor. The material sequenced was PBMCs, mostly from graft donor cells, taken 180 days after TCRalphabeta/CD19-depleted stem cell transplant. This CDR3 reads CSVEGGRLVRYEQFF. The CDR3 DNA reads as TGCAGCGTTGAGGGTGGAAGACTAGTACGGTATGAGCAGTTCTTC.